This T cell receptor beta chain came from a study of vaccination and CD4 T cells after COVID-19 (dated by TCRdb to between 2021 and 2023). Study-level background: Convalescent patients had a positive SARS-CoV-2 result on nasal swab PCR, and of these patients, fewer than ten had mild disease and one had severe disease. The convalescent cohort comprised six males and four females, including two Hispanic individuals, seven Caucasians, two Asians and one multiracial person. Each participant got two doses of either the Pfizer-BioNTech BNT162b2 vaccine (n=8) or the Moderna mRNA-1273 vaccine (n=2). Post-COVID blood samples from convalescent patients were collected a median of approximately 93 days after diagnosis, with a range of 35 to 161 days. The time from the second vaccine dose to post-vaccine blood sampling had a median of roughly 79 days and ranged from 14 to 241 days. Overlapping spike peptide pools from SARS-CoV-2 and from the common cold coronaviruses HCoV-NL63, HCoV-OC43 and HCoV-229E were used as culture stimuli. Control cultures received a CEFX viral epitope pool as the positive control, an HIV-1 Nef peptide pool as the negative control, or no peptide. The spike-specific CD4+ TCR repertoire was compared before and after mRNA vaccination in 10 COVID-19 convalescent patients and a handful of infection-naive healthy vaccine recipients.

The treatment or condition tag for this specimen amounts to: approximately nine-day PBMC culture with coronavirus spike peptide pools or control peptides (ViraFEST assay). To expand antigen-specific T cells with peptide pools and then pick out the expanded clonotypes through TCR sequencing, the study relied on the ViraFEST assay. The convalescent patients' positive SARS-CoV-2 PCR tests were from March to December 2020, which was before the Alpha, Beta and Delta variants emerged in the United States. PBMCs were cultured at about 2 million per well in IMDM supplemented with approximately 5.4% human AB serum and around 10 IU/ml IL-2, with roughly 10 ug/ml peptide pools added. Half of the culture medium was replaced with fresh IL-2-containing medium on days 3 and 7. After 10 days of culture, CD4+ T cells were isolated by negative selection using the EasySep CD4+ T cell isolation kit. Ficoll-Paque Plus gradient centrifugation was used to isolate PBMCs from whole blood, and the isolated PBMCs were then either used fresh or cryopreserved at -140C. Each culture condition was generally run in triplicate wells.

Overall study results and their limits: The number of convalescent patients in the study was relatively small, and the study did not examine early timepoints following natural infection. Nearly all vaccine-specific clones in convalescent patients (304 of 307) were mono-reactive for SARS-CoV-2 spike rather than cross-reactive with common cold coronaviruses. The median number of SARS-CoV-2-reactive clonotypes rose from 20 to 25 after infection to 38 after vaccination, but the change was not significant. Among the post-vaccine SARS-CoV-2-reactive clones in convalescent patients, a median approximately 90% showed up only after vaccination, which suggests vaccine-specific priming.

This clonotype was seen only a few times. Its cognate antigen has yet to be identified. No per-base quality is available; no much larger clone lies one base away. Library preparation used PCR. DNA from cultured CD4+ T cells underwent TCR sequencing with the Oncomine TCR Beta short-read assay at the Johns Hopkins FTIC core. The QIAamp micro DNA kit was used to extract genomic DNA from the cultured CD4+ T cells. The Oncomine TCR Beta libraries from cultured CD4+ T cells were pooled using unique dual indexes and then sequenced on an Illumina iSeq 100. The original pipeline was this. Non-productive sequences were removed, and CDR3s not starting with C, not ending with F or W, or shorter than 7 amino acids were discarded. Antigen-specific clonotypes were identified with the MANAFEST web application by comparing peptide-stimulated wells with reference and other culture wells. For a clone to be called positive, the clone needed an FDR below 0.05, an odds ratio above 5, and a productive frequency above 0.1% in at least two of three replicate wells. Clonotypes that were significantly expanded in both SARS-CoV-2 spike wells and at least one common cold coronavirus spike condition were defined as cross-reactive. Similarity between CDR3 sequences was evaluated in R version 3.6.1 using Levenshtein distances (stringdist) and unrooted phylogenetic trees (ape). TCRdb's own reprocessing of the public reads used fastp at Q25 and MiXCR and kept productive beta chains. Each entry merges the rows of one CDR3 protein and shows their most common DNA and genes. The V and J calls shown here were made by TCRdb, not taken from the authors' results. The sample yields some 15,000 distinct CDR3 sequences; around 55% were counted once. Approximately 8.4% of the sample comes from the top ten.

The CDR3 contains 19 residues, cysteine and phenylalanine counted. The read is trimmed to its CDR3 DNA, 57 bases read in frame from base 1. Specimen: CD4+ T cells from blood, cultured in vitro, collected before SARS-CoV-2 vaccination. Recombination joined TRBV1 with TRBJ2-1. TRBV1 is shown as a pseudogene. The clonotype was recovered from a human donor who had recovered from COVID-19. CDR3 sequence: CTSSQDPVLADLSYNEQFF. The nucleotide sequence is TGCACCAGCAGCCAAGATCCCGTTCTGGCGGACCTCTCCTACAATGAGCAGTTCTTC.